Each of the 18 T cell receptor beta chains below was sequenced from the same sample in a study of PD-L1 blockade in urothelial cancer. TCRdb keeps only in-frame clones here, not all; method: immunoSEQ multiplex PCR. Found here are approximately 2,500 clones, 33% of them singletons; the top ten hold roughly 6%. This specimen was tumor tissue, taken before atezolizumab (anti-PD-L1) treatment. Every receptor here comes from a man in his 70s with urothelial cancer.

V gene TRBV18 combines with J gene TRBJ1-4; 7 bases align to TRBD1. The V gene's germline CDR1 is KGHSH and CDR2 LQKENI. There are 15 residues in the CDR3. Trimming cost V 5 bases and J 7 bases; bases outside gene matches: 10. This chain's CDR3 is CASSAGQDLGEKLFF. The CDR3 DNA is TGTGCCAGCTCAGCAGGACAGGATTTGGGTGAAAAACTGTTTTTT. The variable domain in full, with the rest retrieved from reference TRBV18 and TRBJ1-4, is NAGVMQNPRHLVRRRGQEARLRCSPMKGHSHVYWYRQLPEEGLKFMVYLQKENIIDESGMPKERFSAEFPKEGPSILRIQQVVRGDSAAYFCASSAGQDLGEKLFFGSGTQLSVL.

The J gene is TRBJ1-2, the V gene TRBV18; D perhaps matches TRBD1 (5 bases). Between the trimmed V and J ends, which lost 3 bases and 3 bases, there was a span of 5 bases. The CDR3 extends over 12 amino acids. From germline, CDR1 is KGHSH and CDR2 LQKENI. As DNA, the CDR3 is TGTGCCAGCTCACCCAGGGACTATGGCTACACCTTC. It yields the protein CASSPRDYGYTF. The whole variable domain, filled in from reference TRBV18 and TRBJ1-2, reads NAGVMQNPRHLVRRRGQEARLRCSPMKGHSHVYWYRQLPEEGLKFMVYLQKENIIDESGMPKERFSAEFPKEGPSILRIQQVVRGDSAAYFCASSPRDYGYTFGSGTRLTVV.

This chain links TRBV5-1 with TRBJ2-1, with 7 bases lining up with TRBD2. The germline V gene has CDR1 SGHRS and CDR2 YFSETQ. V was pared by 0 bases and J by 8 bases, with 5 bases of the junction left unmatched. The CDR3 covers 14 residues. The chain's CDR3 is CASSLEVRGDEQFF. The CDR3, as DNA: TGCGCCAGCAGCTTGGAGGTCCGGGGGGATGAGCAGTTCTTC.

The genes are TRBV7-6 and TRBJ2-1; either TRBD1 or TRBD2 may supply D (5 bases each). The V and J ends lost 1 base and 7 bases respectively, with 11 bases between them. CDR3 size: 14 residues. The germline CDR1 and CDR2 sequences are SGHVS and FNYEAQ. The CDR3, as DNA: TGTGCCAGCAGCTTAGGCCTGGGGGAGAATGAGCAGTTCTTC. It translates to CASSLGLGENEQFF.

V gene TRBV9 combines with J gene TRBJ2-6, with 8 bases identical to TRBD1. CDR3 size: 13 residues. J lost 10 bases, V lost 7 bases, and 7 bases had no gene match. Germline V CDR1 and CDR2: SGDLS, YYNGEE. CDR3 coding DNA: TGTGCCAGCTTGGACAGGGAATCAAACGTCCTGACTTTC. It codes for CASLDRESNVLTF.

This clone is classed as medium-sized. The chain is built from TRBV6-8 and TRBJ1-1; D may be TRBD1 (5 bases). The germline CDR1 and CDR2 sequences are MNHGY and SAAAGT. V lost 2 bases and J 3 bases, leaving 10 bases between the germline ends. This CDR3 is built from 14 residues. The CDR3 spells CASSYGRGYTEAFF. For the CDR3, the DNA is TGTGCCAGCAGTTACGGGAGGGGCTACACTGAAGCTTTCTTT.

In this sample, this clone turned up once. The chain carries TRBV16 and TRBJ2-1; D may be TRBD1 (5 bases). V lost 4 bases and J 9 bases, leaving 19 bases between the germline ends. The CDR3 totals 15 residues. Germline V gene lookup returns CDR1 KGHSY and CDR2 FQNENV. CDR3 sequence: CASSRSVTGSGEQFF. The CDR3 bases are TGTGCCAGCAGCCGAAGCGTAACAGGATCGGGTGAGCAGTTCTTC.

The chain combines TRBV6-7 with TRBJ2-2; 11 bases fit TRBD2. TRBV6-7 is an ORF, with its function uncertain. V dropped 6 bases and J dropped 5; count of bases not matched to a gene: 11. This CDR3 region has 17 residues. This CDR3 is CASRIFPLAGGTGELFF. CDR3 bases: TGTGCCAGCAGAATATTCCCGCTAGCGGGGGGAACCGGGGAGCTGTTTTTT.

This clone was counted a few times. Here the CDR3 reads CASSQDETSGVLAKNIQYF. The CDR3 DNA sequence: TGCGCCAGCAGCCAAGATGAGACTAGCGGGGTCCTAGCCAAAAACATTCAGTACTTC. V usage is TRBV4-1 and J usage is TRBJ2-4; 11 bases are a match to TRBD2. The CDR3 sequence is 19 residues long. Germline V CDR1 and CDR2: MGHRA, YSYEKL. The ends lost 0 bases at V and 0 bases at J; junction bases unmatched: 7.

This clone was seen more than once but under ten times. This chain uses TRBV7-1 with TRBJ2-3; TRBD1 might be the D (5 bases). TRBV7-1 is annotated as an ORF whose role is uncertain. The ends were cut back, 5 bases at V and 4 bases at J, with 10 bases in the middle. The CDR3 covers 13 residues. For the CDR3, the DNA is TGTGCCAGCAGCGTAAGGGGTCCAGATACGCAGTATTTT. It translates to CASSVRGPDTQYF.

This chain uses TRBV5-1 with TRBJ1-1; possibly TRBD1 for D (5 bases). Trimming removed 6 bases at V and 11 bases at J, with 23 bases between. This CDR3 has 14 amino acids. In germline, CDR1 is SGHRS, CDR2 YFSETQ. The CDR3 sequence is CASNGDGSPWAAFF. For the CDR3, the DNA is TGCGCCAGCAACGGGGACGGATCCCCCTGGGCGGCTTTCTTT.

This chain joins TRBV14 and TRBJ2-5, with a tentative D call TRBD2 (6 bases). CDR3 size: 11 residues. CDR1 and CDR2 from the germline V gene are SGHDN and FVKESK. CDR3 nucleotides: TGTCCCCCCAGGGTTAGCGGACCAGGGTACTTC. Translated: CPPRVSGPGYF.

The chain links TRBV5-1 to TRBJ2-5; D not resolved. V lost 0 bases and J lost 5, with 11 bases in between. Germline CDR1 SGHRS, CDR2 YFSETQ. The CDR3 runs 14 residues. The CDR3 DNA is TGCGCCAGCAGCTTGGCACGGTTCAGTGAGACCCAGTACTTC. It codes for CASSLARFSETQYF.

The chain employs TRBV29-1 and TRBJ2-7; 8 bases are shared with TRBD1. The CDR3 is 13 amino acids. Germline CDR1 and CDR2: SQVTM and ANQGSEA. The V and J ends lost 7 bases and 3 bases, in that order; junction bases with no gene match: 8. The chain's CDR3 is CSARFTGGYEQYF. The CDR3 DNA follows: TGCAGCGCTCGCTTTACAGGGGGCTACGAGCAGTACTTC.

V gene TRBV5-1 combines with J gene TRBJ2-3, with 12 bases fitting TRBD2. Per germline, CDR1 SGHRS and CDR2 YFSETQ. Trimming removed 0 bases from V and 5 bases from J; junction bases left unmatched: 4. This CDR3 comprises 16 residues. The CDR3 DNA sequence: TGCGCCAGCAGCTTGGCTAGCGGGGGGGCCTTAGATACGCAGTATTTT. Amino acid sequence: CASSLASGGALDTQYF.

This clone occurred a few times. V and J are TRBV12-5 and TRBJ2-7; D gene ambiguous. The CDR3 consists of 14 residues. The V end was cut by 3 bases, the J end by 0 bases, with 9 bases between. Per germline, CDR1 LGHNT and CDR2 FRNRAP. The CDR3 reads CASGFLPLSYEQYF. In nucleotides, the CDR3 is TGTGCTAGTGGTTTTCTGCCCCTCTCCTACGAGCAGTACTTC. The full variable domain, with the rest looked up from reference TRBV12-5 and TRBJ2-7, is DARVTQTPRHKVTEMGQEVTMRCQPILGHNTVFWYRQTMMQGLELLAYFRNRAPLDDSGMPKDRFSAEMPDATLATLKIQPSEPRDSAVYFCASGFLPLSYEQYFGPGTRLTVT.

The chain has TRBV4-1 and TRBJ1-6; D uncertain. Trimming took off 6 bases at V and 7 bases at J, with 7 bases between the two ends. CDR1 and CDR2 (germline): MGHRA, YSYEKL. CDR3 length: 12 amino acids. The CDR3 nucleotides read TGCGCCAGCAGGGTGGAAAATTCACCCCTCCACTTT. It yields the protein CASRVENSPLHF.

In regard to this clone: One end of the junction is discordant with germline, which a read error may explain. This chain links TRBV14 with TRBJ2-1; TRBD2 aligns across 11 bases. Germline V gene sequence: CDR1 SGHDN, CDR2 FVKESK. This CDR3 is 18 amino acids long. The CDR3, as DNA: TGTGCCAGCAGCCCCGGACTAGCGGGCCCGAGTTTTTACAATGAACAGTTCTTC. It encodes CASSPGLAGPSFYNEQFF. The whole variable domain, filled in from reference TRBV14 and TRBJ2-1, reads EAGVTQFPSHSVIEKGQTVTLRCDPISGHDNLYWYRRVMGKEIKFLLHFVKESKQDESGMPNNRFLAERTGGTYSTLKVQPAELEDSGVYFCASSPGLAGPSFYNEQFFGPGTRLTVL.